The 5 T cell receptor beta chains below come from one sample, sequenced in a study of blood T cell repertoires in COVID-19. The table came from immunoSEQ multiplex PCR; TCRdb's copy has only in-frame clones and leaves some out. This sample has around 180,000 clones, with approximately 90% found just once. The sequencing sample was made of peripheral blood. These receptors all come from a man between 60 and 75 years old with acute or convalescent COVID-19.

This clone was detected only once. The chain joins TRBV12-5 to TRBJ1-6; a weak D match, TRBD1 (6 bases). This CDR3 region has 14 residues. V was pared by 1 base and J by 5 bases, with 6 bases between. The germline CDR1 and CDR2 sequences are LGHNT and FRNRAP. The CDR3 DNA follows: TGTGCTAGTGGTTTGGGGACAGATAATTCACCCCTCCACTTT. It translates to CASGLGTDNSPLHF.

The chain links TRBV12-3 or TRBV12-4 to TRBJ2-1; D remains ambiguous. The CDR3 sequence is 13 residues long. Trimming shortened V by 3 bases and J by 12 bases, and 15 bases separated the two germline ends. The CDR3 DNA follows: TGTGCCAGCAGTTTGCGGCAAGGTTTAGCGCAGTTCTTC. This gives the protein CASSLRQGLAQFF.

This rearrangement joins TRBV5-1 to TRBJ2-2; maybe TRBD1 (5 bases). The germline V and J ends were trimmed by 2 bases and 1 base, with 12 bases remaining between them. This CDR3 spans 16 amino acids. Germline V gives CDR1 SGHRS, CDR2 YFSETQ. CDR3 in DNA: TGCGCCAGCAGCTTTAGGTGGCAGGGGAACACCGGGGAGCTGTTTTTT. This encodes CASSFRWQGNTGELFF.

The rearrangement joins TRBV5-1 to TRBJ1-1; no firm D call. Germline CDR1 and CDR2: SGHRS and YFSETQ. The CDR3 loop spans 15 amino acids. V was pared by 4 bases and J by 0 bases, with 13 bases between. CDR3 amino acids: CASSPDHDLNTEAFF. CDR3 bases: TGCGCCAGCAGCCCGGATCATGACTTGAACACTGAAGCTTTCTTT. Full variable domain (missing parts from reference TRBV5-1 and TRBJ1-1): KAGVTQTPRYLIKTRGQQVTLSCSPISGHRSVSWYQQTPGQGLQFLFEYFSETQRNKGNFPGRFSGRQFSNSRSEMNVSTLELGDSALYLCASSPDHDLNTEAFFGQGTRLTVV.

This sequence joins TRBV3-1 (or the pseudogene TRBV3-2) and TRBJ2-5; D not resolved. The germline V gene encodes CDR1 LGHDT and CDR2 YNNKEL (reference sequence). Trimming shortened V by 0 bases and J by 2 bases, and 10 bases separated the two germline ends. This CDR3 is built from 15 residues. The CDR3 DNA reads TGTGCCAGCAGCCAAGATCCGAGGAGACAAGAGACCCAGTACTTC. Its protein product is CASSQDPRRQETQYF.